This T cell receptor (beta chain) was documented in a study of blood T cell repertoires in COVID-19. Overall study: Some COVID-19 samples were acute and others convalescent; all came from the United States, Italy and Spain.

In the original analysis: Amplified reference gene primers provided the basis for estimating nucleated cell counts. Here immunoSEQ multiplex PCR was the method, and the copy in TCRdb shows in-frame clones only, minus some. The V and J calls and clone size were taken over from that table, and D and trimming were inferred from the DNA. The sample has some 100,000 clones; 75% to 95% are singletons. This CDR3 region has 13 residues. Trimming removed 2 bases from V and 2 bases from J, with 5 bases in between. Material: peripheral blood. This TCR came from a man aged 50 to 60 with acute or convalescent COVID-19. The J gene is TRBJ2-3, the V gene TRBV12-3 or TRBV12-4, with no clear D. The CDR3 region has the DNA TGTGCCAGCAGTTTACAGTTCACAGATACGCAGTATTTT. The encoded protein is CASSLQFTDTQYF.